Given below is one T cell receptor beta chain in context. The data originate from a study of radiation and T cells in renal cell carcinoma. Produced via immunoSEQ multiplex PCR; TCRdb's table is partial and in-frame only. In the table there are around 170,000 clones, 88% of which are singletons. V was pared by 6 bases and J by 0 bases, with 12 bases between. The CDR3 contains 15 residues. Germline CDR1 and CDR2: MNHEY and SVGAGI. Time point: blood 4 weeks post-SBRT, at nephrectomy. Treatment described: 15 Gy SBRT to primary tumor, nephrectomy 4 weeks later. The V call is TRBV6-5, the J call TRBJ2-1; D unclear. The sequence was collected from a woman aged 45-65 years with renal cell carcinoma. The sequencing here drew on blood, taken from a patient whose treatment included radiotherapy and nephrectomy. The CDR3 region is CASRARVDSYNEQFF. CDR3 bases: TGTGCCAGCAGGGCCCGGGTGGACTCCTACAATGAGCAGTTCTTC.